These T cell receptor beta chains were read from a single sample in a study of cytomegalovirus exposure and HLA in healthy donors. Data came from immunoSEQ multiplex PCR; TCRdb stores just in-frame clones and leaves some out. The top ten hold over 2.5% of the sample, which has roughly 160,000 clones, approximately 81% seen once. Sequencing input: PBMCs. These receptors came from a female donor in good health and CMV-seronegative. The CDR3 runs from the conserved cysteine through the conserved F or W. The order of the fields is J gene, D gene, V gene, clone size, CDR3 protein, CDR3 DNA. A D gene is named only where the DNA matches it firmly. Expanded clones get a size class; other rows say once, few or many, or leave the size out.

>TRBJ2-7|.|TRBV28|.
CASSLPLIGQYF
TGTGCCAGCAGCCTTCCCCTTATCGGGCAGTACTTC
>TRBJ1-3|.|TRBV5-4|.
CASSLGQSRNTIYF
TGTGCCAGCAGCTTGGGACAGAGCCGAAACACCATATATTTT
>TRBJ2-5|.|TRBV7-8|.
CASSLAEKETQYF
TGTGCCAGCAGCTTAGCGGAGAAGGAGACCCAGTACTTC
>TRBJ2-1|.|TRBV30|.
CAWRGAGVYNEQFF
TGTGCCTGGAGGGGAGCGGGCGTCTACAATGAGCAGTTCTTC
>TRBJ1-5|.|TRBV28|.
CASRLTGGQPQHF
TGTGCCAGCAGATTAACAGGCGGTCAGCCCCAGCATTTT
>TRBJ2-5|TRBD2|TRBV5-1|.
CASSLNSGGFLETQYF
TGCGCCAGCAGCTTGAATAGCGGGGGGTTCTTGGAGACCCAGTACTTC
>TRBJ2-2|.|TRBV11-2|.
CASSLVSPGVSGELFF
TGTGCCAGCAGCTTAGTTTCGCCAGGGGTCTCCGGGGAGCTGTTTTTT
>TRBJ2-5|TRBD2|TRBV5-1|.
CASSFGGRSMEETQYF
TGCGCCAGCAGCTTTGGCGGGAGGTCGATGGAAGAGACCCAGTACTTC
>TRBJ1-6|.|TRBV9|.
CASSVGTLLDSPLHF
TGTGCCAGCAGCGTAGGGACTCTATTGGACTCACCCCTCCACTTT
>TRBJ2-5|.|TRBV29-1|.
CSVEPGETQYF
TGCAGCGTGGAACCGGGGGAGACCCAGTACTTC
>TRBJ2-7|TRBD2|TRBV28|.
CASSPSGSYEQYF
TGTGCCAGCAGTCCCAGCGGGAGTTACGAGCAGTACTTC
>TRBJ2-7|.|TRBV28|few
CASSSRSNYEQYF
TGTGCCAGCAGTTCGCGCTCCAATTACGAGCAGTACTTC
>TRBJ2-3|.|TRBV9|.
CASSVAQTGRTDTQYF
TGTGCCAGCAGCGTAGCTCAGACAGGACGGACAGATACGCAGTATTTT
>TRBJ2-1|TRBD2|TRBV6-4|.
CASTRLAGAFDEQFF
TGTGCCAGCACCCGTCTCGCGGGAGCATTCGATGAGCAGTTCTTC
>TRBJ1-2|TRBD1|TRBV7-9|.
CASSVVTRDRAGYTF
TGTGCCAGCAGCGTAGTTACCCGGGACAGGGCAGGCTACACCTTC
>TRBJ1-4|.|TRBV13|.
CASSFRIGRTGNEKLFF
TGTGCCAGCAGCTTCCGAATAGGGAGGACGGGAAATGAAAAACTGTTTTTT
>TRBJ1-1|TRBD1|TRBV6-6|.
CASSPTGVNTEAFF
TGTGCCAGCAGTCCGACAGGGGTGAACACTGAAGCTTTCTTT
>TRBJ1-5|.|TRBV6-5|once
CASSARYSNQPQHF
TGTGCCAGCAGCGCGCGTTATAGCAATCAGCCCCAGCATTTT
>TRBJ2-1|TRBD1|TRBV9|.
CASSRLRTGNEQFF
TGTGCCAGCAGCCGACTTCGGACAGGCAATGAGCAGTTCTTC
>TRBJ1-1|.|TRBV6-1|.
CASSENRGNTEAFF
TGTGCCAGCAGTGAAAACCGGGGTAACACTGAAGCTTTCTTT
>TRBJ1-2|TRBD1|TRBV7-2|once
CASRAPGTGEKYGYTF
TGTGCCAGCAGGGCCCCCGGGACAGGGGAAAAGTATGGCTACACCTTC
>TRBJ1-5|.|TRBV18|.
CASSPAGTTNQPQHF
TGTGCCAGCTCACCCGCCGGGACAACCAATCAGCCCCAGCATTTT
>TRBJ1-1|.|TRBV7-9|.
CASSYQGKTEAFF
TGTGCCAGCAGCTATCAGGGTAAGACTGAAGCTTTCTTT
>TRBJ1-4|TRBD1|TRBV2|.
CASSDQGGVNEKLFF
TGTGCCAGCAGTGATCAGGGGGGCGTAAATGAAAAACTGTTTTTT
>TRBJ2-5|TRBD2|TRBV9|.
CASTPSGGALETQYF
TGTGCCAGCACCCCTAGCGGGGGGGCTTTAGAGACCCAGTACTTC
>TRBJ1-4|TRBD1|TRBV19|few
CASALRRTGGFATNEKLFF
TGTGCCAGTGCCCTTCGGCGGACAGGGGGATTTGCAACTAATGAAAAACTGTTTTTT
>TRBJ2-1|TRBD2|TRBV11-2|.
CASSPALLAGSANEQFF
TGTGCCAGCAGCCCGGCCCTACTAGCGGGAAGTGCCAATGAGCAGTTCTTC
>TRBJ2-1|.|TRBV7-7|.
CASSPDGPGAYNEQFF
TGTGCTAGCAGCCCCGATGGCCCTGGGGCTTACAATGAGCAGTTCTTC
>TRBJ2-1|.|TRBV7-9|.
CASSLRSTSSDEQFF
TGTGCCAGCAGCCTTAGGTCGACTAGTAGCGATGAGCAGTTCTTC
>TRBJ1-1|.|TRBV29-1|medium-sized
CSVKRGEGTEAFF
TGCAGCGTCAAACGGGGGGAAGGCACTGAAGCTTTCTTT
>TRBJ1-1|TRBD1|TRBV7-3|.
CASSPLRGHGAFF
TGTGCCAGCAGCCCCCTCAGGGGGCATGGGGCTTTCTTT
>TRBJ2-1|.|TRBV5-1|.
CASSLGAGVWNEQFF
TGCGCCAGCAGCTTGGGGGCCGGGGTGTGGAATGAGCAGTTCTTC
>TRBJ2-7|TRBD1|TRBV7-9|.
CASSLGGQGYEQYF
TGTGCCAGCAGCTTAGGGGGACAGGGCTACGAGCAGTACTTC
>TRBJ2-5|.|TRBV6-4|few
CASSVGQEGTQYF
TGTGCCAGCAGTGTTGGGCAAGAAGGGACCCAGTACTTC
>TRBJ2-7|TRBD1|TRBV7-2|.
CASSPRGTGNYEQYF
TGTGCCAGCAGCCCCAGGGGGACAGGGAACTACGAGCAGTACTTC
>TRBJ1-1|.|TRBV6-5|.
CASSFQEAGSLAAFF
TGTGCCAGCAGTTTTCAAGAGGCGGGCTCACTAGCCGCTTTCTTT
>TRBJ2-1|.|TRBV28|.
CASSAPSSYNEQFF
TGTGCCAGCAGTGCCCCGAGCTCCTACAATGAGCAGTTCTTC
>TRBJ2-7|.|TRBV30|.
CAWSLGGPYEQYF
TGTGCCTGGAGCCTGGGGGGACCCTACGAGCAGTACTTC
>TRBJ1-5|TRBD1|TRBV10-3|.
CAISTDRGSQPQHF
TGTGCCATCAGCACCGACAGGGGGTCTCAGCCCCAGCATTTT
>TRBJ2-1|TRBD2|TRBV28|.
CASRPHGGLATEQFF
TGTGCCAGCAGACCACACGGGGGACTAGCGACGGAGCAGTTCTTC
>TRBJ1-1|TRBD1|TRBV7-2|.
CASSLTGGRRSEAFF
TGTGCCAGCAGCTTAACAGGGGGCCGGCGGTCCGAAGCTTTCTTT
>TRBJ2-2|TRBD1|TRBV7-2|.
CASSLGTGYGELFF
TGTGCCAGCAGCTTAGGGACAGGGTACGGGGAGCTGTTTTTT
>TRBJ2-1|TRBD2|TRBV19|.
CASSISGGGLHEQFF
TGTGCCAGTAGTATATCGGGGGGGGGCCTACATGAGCAGTTCTTC
>TRBJ2-7|TRBD1|TRBV9|once
CASSLSGTGIDEQYF
TGTGCCAGCAGCTTATCAGGGACAGGGATAGACGAGCAGTACTTC
>TRBJ2-7|.|TRBV23-1|.
CASSRARDLEQYF
TGCGCCAGCAGTCGGGCCAGGGATCTAGAGCAGTACTTC
>TRBJ2-7|.|TRBV30|few
CAWRIRRSGTNTAYEQYF
TGTGCCTGGAGGATAAGACGGTCCGGGACAAATACCGCCTACGAGCAGTACTTC
>TRBJ2-3|TRBD2|TRBV29-1|.
CSVERLAGDTDTQYF
TGCAGCGTTGAAAGACTAGCGGGGGACACAGATACGCAGTATTTT
>TRBJ2-3|TRBD2|TRBV28|.
CASSLLGGRATDTQYF
TGTGCCAGCAGTTTACTAGGCGGGAGGGCGACAGATACGCAGTATTTT
>TRBJ1-2|TRBD1|TRBV19|.
CASSISKGAGYGYTF
TGTGCCAGTAGTATTTCTAAGGGGGCAGGCTATGGCTACACCTTC
>TRBJ2-2|.|TRBV19|once
CASSARLSTGELFF
TGTGCCAGTAGCGCCCGGTTGAGCACCGGGGAGCTGTTTTTT
>TRBJ2-5|TRBD2|TRBV27|.
CASTVRWTSGSRETQYF
TGTGCCAGCACCGTCCGATGGACTAGCGGGAGCCGAGAGACCCAGTACTTC
>TRBJ2-2|.|TRBV9|.
CASSVGTESTGELFF
TGTGCCAGCAGCGTAGGGACAGAGAGCACCGGGGAGCTGTTTTTT
>TRBJ1-5|TRBD1|TRBV5-5|.
CASSFGTANQPQHF
TGTGCCAGCAGCTTCGGGACAGCCAATCAGCCCCAGCATTTT
>TRBJ2-2|.|TRBV5-1|.
CASSLGDMDTGELFF
TGCGCCAGCAGCTTGGGGGACATGGACACCGGGGAGCTGTTTTTT
>TRBJ1-1|.|TRBV15|.
CATSRVSTAEAFF
TGTGCCACCAGCAGAGTTTCGACAGCTGAAGCTTTCTTT
>TRBJ1-1|.|TRBV18|.
CASSPRAGDTEAFF
TGTGCCAGCTCACCCCGGGCCGGGGACACTGAAGCTTTCTTT
>TRBJ1-2|.|TRBV19|once
CASSLRDMGYGYTF
TGTGCCAGTAGTCTCCGGGACATGGGCTATGGCTACACCTTC
>TRBJ1-2|TRBD1|TRBV6-1|.
CASSEIGTGGYGYTF
TGTGCCAGCAGTGAAATCGGGACAGGGGGCTATGGCTACACCTTC
>TRBJ2-3|TRBD1|TRBV14|.
CASSPPGQPPTDTQYF
TGTGCCAGCAGCCCCCCGGGACAGCCTCCCACAGATACGCAGTATTTT
>TRBJ1-1|.|TRBV9|.
CASSVGHQNTEAFF
TGTGCCAGCAGCGTAGGACACCAGAACACTGAAGCTTTCTTT